One and the same sample provided the 21 T cell receptor beta chains below, sequenced in a study of blood T cell repertoires in COVID-19. The protocol was immunoSEQ multiplex PCR, while the TCRdb copy is restricted to in-frame clones and leaves out a portion. Among roughly 120,000 clones listed, 60% to 85% were seen once. Sequencing was done on a sample of peripheral blood. These receptors were obtained from a human donor with acute or convalescent COVID-19. The donor label of this sample is uncertain.

In its sample, this clone was seen a few times. This chain connects TRBV15 to TRBJ1-1; D remains ambiguous. The CDR3 is 14 amino acids. The germline V and J ends were trimmed by 0 bases and 1 base, with 6 bases remaining between them. Germline assignment: CDR1 LNHNV and CDR2 YYDKDF (reference sequence). CDR3 coding DNA: TGTGCCACCAGCAGAGATCGCGGGAACACTGAAGCTTTCTTT. Protein: CATSRDRGNTEAFF.

The gene calls are TRBV7-9 and TRBJ2-3, with TRBD2 identical over 12 bases. V was pared by 1 base and J by 4 bases, with 0 bases of the junction left unmatched. In germline, CDR1 is SEHNR, CDR2 FQNEAQ (reference sequence). This CDR3 has 15 residues. DNA for the CDR3: TGTGCCAGCAGCTTAGGGACTAGCGGGGCAGATACGCAGTATTTT. As protein: CASSLGTSGADTQYF.

V usage is TRBV7-2 and J usage is TRBJ2-2; 7 bases align to TRBD1. CDR1 SGHTA and CDR2 FQGNSA come from the germline V gene. V was pared by 6 bases and J by 0 bases, with 1 base of the junction left unmatched. CDR3 size: 14 residues. CDR3 in amino acids: CASRGTANTGELFF. In DNA, the CDR3 is TGTGCCAGCAGAGGGACAGCGAACACCGGGGAGCTGTTTTTT.

This clone was observed a handful of times. The V gene is TRBV5-1, the J gene TRBJ2-5; D is unresolved. The V end was cut by 4 bases, the J end by 1 base, with 2 bases between. CDR1 SGHRS and CDR2 YFSETQ come from the germline V gene. The CDR3 consists of 11 residues. CDR3 bases: TGCGCCAGCAGCCTCCAAGAGACCCAGTACTTC. Translated: CASSLQETQYF.

The genes are TRBV29-1 and TRBJ2-5; 7 nucleotides line up with TRBD1. Germline CDR1 SQVTM, CDR2 ANQGSEA. The V segment lost 6 bases and the J segment 5 bases; nucleotides outside the gene matches: 9. The CDR3 has 13 amino acids. CDR3 in DNA: TGCAGCGTACCAAAGGGGGCTGGGGAGACCCAGTACTTC. Encoded protein: CSVPKGAGETQYF.

This clone has only one observation. The chain carries TRBV9 and TRBJ1-3; D not resolved. Trimming left V 1 base short and J 8 bases short, with 10 bases between. Germline CDR1 and CDR2: SGDLS and YYNGEE. The CDR3 extends over 13 amino acids. The CDR3 region has the DNA TGTGCCAGCAGCGTATCGGCCGAGGACACCATATATTTT. This sequence encodes CASSVSAEDTIYF.

The V call is TRBV15, the J call TRBJ1-3; D is ambiguous. V shed 0 bases and J shed 0 bases, with 6 bases lying between them. Germline CDR1 is LNHNV and CDR2 is YYDKDF (reference sequence). This CDR3 spans 15 amino acids. CDR3 protein: CATSRDRFSGNTIYF. The CDR3 coding sequence is TGTGCCACCAGCAGAGATCGTTTCTCTGGAAACACCATATATTTT.

V is TRBV24-1 and J is TRBJ1-3; D is unresolved. The CDR3 covers 13 residues. From germline, CDR1 is KGHDR and CDR2 SFDVKD. V lost 7 bases and J lost 0, with 6 bases in between. The CDR3 sequence is CATSKSSGNTIYF. CDR3 nucleotide sequence: TGTGCCACCAGCAAGAGCTCTGGAAACACCATATATTTT.

The V and J genes are TRBV28 and TRBJ2-3, with a tentative D call TRBD2 (6 bases). The CDR3 totals 17 residues. V was cut by 4 bases and J by 0 bases, with 17 bases left in between. CDR1 is MDHEN and CDR2 is SYDVKM in the germline V gene. DNA for the CDR3: TGTGCCAGCAGTTCCCCCGCCGGCGGGGCGAGCACAGATACGCAGTATTTT. It translates to CASSSPAGGASTDTQYF.

This clone was observed once. This chain links TRBV6-1 with TRBJ2-3; D possibly corresponds to TRBD1 (6 bases). The CDR3 runs 15 residues. Germline CDR1 reads MNHNS; CDR2 reads SASEGT. Trimming pared 2 bases from V and 5 bases from J, leaving 14 bases between. In DNA, the CDR3 is TGTGCCAGCAGTGAAAGGTCTACAGGGCGAGATACGCAGTATTTT. Its protein is CASSERSTGRDTQYF.

J is TRBJ2-1 and V is TRBV28, with 7 bases aligning to TRBD2. This CDR3 spans 12 amino acids. Trimming at V came to 7 bases and at J to 9 bases, leaving 6 bases not matched to a gene. CDR1 MDHEN and CDR2 SYDVKM come from the germline V gene. The CDR3 DNA follows: TGTGCCAGCAAGCGGGGTTCCGTTGAGCAGTTCTTC. The encoded protein is CASKRGSVEQFF.

The chain is built from TRBV6-5 and TRBJ2-3; 11 bases agree with TRBD2. This CDR3 contains 15 residues. Germline V gives CDR1 MNHEY, CDR2 SVGAGI. V shed 6 bases and J 4 bases; nucleotides not matched to a gene: 6. This chain's CDR3 is CASSVAGGYADTQYF. The DNA for the CDR3 is TGTGCCAGCAGCGTAGCGGGGGGGTATGCAGATACGCAGTATTTT.

The chain combines TRBV28 with TRBJ2-2; D unclear. CDR3 size: 12 residues. V dropped 6 bases and J dropped 9 bases, with 11 bases sitting between them. Per germline, CDR1 MDHEN and CDR2 SYDVKM. Here the CDR3 reads CASSPELRELFF. CDR3 nucleotide sequence: TGTGCCAGCAGCCCCGAGCTCCGGGAGCTGTTTTTT.

This chain links TRBV4-1 with TRBJ2-5; TRBD1 matches at 11 bases. The ends lost 2 bases at V and 1 base at J; junction bases unmatched: 6. The CDR3 consists of 17 residues. CDR1 and CDR2 (germline): MGHRA, YSYEKL. In DNA, the CDR3 is TGCGCCAGCAGCCAATTGACCGGGACAGGGGGCCAAGAGACCCAGTACTTC. It is translated as CASSQLTGTGGQETQYF.

The chain carries TRBV13 and TRBJ2-7; D might be TRBD1 (6 bases). Germline lookup yields CDR1 PRHDT and CDR2 FYEKMQ (reference sequence). The CDR3 totals 16 residues. V lost 1 base and J lost 2, with 15 bases in between. Here the CDR3 reads CASSLESGDGPYEQYV. Here the CDR3 DNA reads TGTGCCAGCAGCTTAGAATCAGGGGATGGTCCCTACGAGCAGTACGTC.

This clone was counted only a few times. The chain recombines TRBV7-7 with TRBJ2-3, with a weak D call TRBD1 (5 bases). The CDR3 is made up of 14 amino acids. The germline V gene encodes CDR1 SSHAT and CDR2 FNYEAQ (reference sequence). V dropped 0 bases and J dropped 6 bases, with 10 bases sitting between them. The CDR3 sequence: CASSLAGVKDTQYF. CDR3 DNA sequence: TGTGCCAGCAGCTTAGCAGGGGTGAAGGATACGCAGTATTTT.

J is TRBJ2-1 and V is TRBV7-6; D not resolved. This CDR3 comprises 15 residues. The V end lost 0 bases, the J end lost 7 bases, and 13 bases lay between the germline ends. Germline loops: CDR1 SGHVS, CDR2 FNYEAQ. The DNA for the CDR3 is TGTGCCAGCAGCTTAGCGCCCGGTCGGTATAATGAGCAGTTCTTC. Its translation: CASSLAPGRYNEQFF.

V is TRBV9 and J is TRBJ1-2; D might be TRBD1 (6 bases). Looked up from germline, CDR1 is SGDLS and CDR2 is YYNGEE. The CDR3 runs 17 residues. Trimming took off 3 bases at V and 2 bases at J, with 20 bases between the two ends. Written as DNA, the CDR3 is TGTGCCAGCAGCGCCATAGTTCCGGGACACCGAAACTATGGCTACACCTTC. Protein product: CASSAIVPGHRNYGYTF.

V gene TRBV10-2 combines with J gene TRBJ2-5; TRBD2 aligns across 9 bases. CDR3 length: 13 residues. The V and J ends lost 9 bases and 5 bases, in that order; junction bases with no gene match: 7. CDR1 WSHSY and CDR2 SAAADI come from the germline V gene. CDR3 in amino acids: CASTDSGGETQYF. The CDR3 DNA is TGCGCCAGTACTGACAGCGGGGGGGAGACCCAGTACTTC.

The chain employs TRBV10-2 and TRBJ1-5; D is unclear. The CDR3 consists of 14 residues. Germline V lookup: CDR1 WSHSY, CDR2 SAAADI. V shed 2 bases and J shed 4 bases, with 9 bases lying between them. The CDR3 nucleotides are TGCGCCAGCAGTGAGCCACCGGGTAATCAGCCCCAGCATTTT. Protein: CASSEPPGNQPQHF.

By share, this clone counts as medium-sized. The chain combines TRBV12-3 or TRBV12-4 with TRBJ1-1; a weak D match, TRBD1 (5 bases). CDR3 length equals 12 residues. V was clipped by 3 bases and J by 6 bases, with 8 bases between them. CDR3 coding DNA: TGTGCCAGCAGTTTCGGGGGACCTGAAGCTTTCTTT. Protein: CASSFGGPEAFF.